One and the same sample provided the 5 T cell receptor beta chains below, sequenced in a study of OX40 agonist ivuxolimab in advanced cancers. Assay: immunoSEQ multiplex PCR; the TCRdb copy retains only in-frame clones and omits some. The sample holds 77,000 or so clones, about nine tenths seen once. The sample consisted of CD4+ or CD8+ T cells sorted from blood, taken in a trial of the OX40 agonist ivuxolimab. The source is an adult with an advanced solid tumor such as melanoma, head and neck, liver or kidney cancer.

The CDR3 DNA sequence: TGTGCCAGCAGTTTTGGACAGGGGGCCCACGAGCAGTACTTC. It translates to CASSFGQGAHEQYF. The rearrangement uses TRBV27 and TRBJ2-7; 11 bases line up with TRBD1. Germline trimming cut 3 bases from V and 5 bases from J; bases unmatched to any gene: 3. CDR3 length equals 14 residues. Germline V lookup: CDR1 MNHEY, CDR2 SMNVEV (reference sequence).

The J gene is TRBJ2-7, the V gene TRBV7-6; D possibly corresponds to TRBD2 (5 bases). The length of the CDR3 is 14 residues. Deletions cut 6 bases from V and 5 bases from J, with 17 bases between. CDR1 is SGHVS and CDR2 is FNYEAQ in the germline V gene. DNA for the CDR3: TGTGCCAGCAGTCCGACTTCCCTACTAGACGAGCAGTACTTC. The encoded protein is CASSPTSLLDEQYF.

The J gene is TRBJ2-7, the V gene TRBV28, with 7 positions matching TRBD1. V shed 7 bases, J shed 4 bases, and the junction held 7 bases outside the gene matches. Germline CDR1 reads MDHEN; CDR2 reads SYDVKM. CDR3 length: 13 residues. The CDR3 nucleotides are TGTGCCAGCAAATCAACAGGGGAGTACGAGCAGTACTTC. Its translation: CASKSTGEYEQYF.

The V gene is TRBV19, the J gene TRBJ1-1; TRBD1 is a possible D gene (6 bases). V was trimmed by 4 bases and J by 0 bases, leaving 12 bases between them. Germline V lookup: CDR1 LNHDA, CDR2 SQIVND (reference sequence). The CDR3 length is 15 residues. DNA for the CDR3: TGTGCCAGTAGTAGACTGGGACATATGAACACTGAAGCTTTCTTT. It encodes CASSRLGHMNTEAFF.

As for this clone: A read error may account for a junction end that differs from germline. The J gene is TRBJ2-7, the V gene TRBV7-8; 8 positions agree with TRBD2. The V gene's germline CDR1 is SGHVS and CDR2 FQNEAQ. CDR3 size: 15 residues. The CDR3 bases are TGTGCCAGCAGGTTAGCGGGGACTAGCTCCTACGAGCAGTACTTC. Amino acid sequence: CASRLAGTSSYEQYF.